The following is a T cell receptor beta chain sequence with its context. Its antigen is undetermined. This specimen belongs to a study of OX40 agonist ivuxolimab in advanced cancers. In the study overall: Patients assigned to dose escalation were diagnosed with hepatocellular carcinoma, melanoma, renal cell or head and neck cancer. Points from the study as a whole: Clonal expansion from baseline to week 6 occurred in both CD4+ and CD8+ T cells.

Autoimmune disease history or systemic immunosuppression barred patients. The protocol was immunoSEQ multiplex PCR, while the TCRdb copy is restricted to in-frame clones and leaves out a portion. This sample has under 70,000 clones, with roughly 87% found just once. The germline V gene encodes CDR1 LNHNV and CDR2 YYDKDF (reference sequence). This CDR3 contains 14 residues. V lost 0 bases and J lost 9, with 12 bases in between. This chain joins TRBV15 and TRBJ2-1, with D possibly TRBD2 on 5 matching bases. Sequencing used CD4+ or CD8+ T cells sorted from blood, obtained in a trial of the OX40 agonist ivuxolimab. This sequence originates from an adult with an advanced solid tumor such as melanoma, head and neck, liver or kidney cancer. The CDR3 spells CATSRDTASREQFF. In nucleotides, the CDR3 is TGTGCCACCAGCAGAGATACCGCTAGCCGTGAGCAGTTCTTC.